The T cell receptor beta chain under discussion was sequenced for a study of shared clonotypes between healthy human individuals. The V segment lost 0 bases and the J segment 8 bases; nucleotides outside the gene matches: 8. CDR3 length: 14 amino acids. The germline V gene encodes CDR1 SQVTM and CDR2 ANQGSEA. The repertoire was sequenced with immunoSEQ multiplex PCR; TCRdb's copy has only in-frame clones and lacks some. Of 2 million to 2.5 million clones detected, around 93% appear once; the ten largest clones hold roughly 0.34%. Specimen: naive CD4+ T cells from PBMCs. Subset of the sample: CD45RA+ positively selected. The rearrangement joins TRBV29-1 to TRBJ1-2, with 8 bases that match TRBD1. This TCR derives from a man aged 18 to 30 in good health. Some clones in this sample may be carry-over from other donors' samples. The CDR3 coding sequence is TGCAGCGTTGAAGATAGTCAGGGGGCGGGCGGCTACACCTTC. Amino acids: CSVEDSQGAGGYTF.